This T cell receptor (beta chain) derives from a study of beta chain features in type 1 diabetes. Study-level background: Cell yields, age and gender were similar between patients and healthy donors.

The study's findings and limits: Insertion counts at VDJ junctions were lower in type 1 diabetes patients, who also showed more deletions there. Sequencing from cDNA could over-represent high-TCR-expressing cells.

This CDR3 is built from 15 residues. The trim removed 2 bases at V and 6 bases at J, leaving 4 bases unmatched. In germline, CDR1 is SGHVS, CDR2 FQNEAQ. Sequenced material consisted of expressed TCRB transcripts (all of the isolated RNA was reverse transcribed). The average output of naive, central memory and regulatory T cell samples was 3.6 million or so reads. Produced via immunoSEQ multiplex PCR; TCRdb's table is partial and in-frame only. Among 300,000 or so clones, roughly 8% were seen once, and the ten largest hold under 0.5%. This clone was observed a handful of times. As yet, its antigen is unknown.

The sequence was obtained from a woman aged 18-29 years in good health. The chain has TRBV7-8 and TRBJ1-6; TRBD1 aligns across 7 bases. The sample consisted of central memory CD4+ T cells from blood. CDR3 amino acids: CASSLYTGANSPLHF. In DNA, the CDR3 is TGTGCCAGCAGCTTATATACAGGGGCTAATTCACCCCTCCACTTT.